Sequencing of this T cell receptor beta chain was carried out in a study of blood T cell repertoires in COVID-19. Overall study: The United States, Italy and Spain provided the acute and convalescent COVID-19 samples. PBMCs, B-cell-depleted T cells, or T cells were the source of the cDNA or gDNA that made up the material.

Looked up from germline, CDR1 is MNHEY and CDR2 is SVGAGI. The CDR3 runs 15 residues. The V gene end was trimmed by 5 bases and the J gene end by 1 base; junction bases not matched to a gene: 6. Assay: immunoSEQ multiplex PCR; the TCRdb copy retains only in-frame clones and omits some. This sample has approximately 46,000 clones; roughly four fifths occur once, and the top ten carry around 2.8%. This clonotype originated in a woman aged 55-70 years with acute or convalescent COVID-19. Sequenced material: peripheral blood. The chain carries TRBV6-5 and TRBJ1-1, with TRBD1 matching 8 bases. This chain's CDR3 is CASSPDRGANTEAFF. CDR3 coding DNA: TGTGCCAGCAGTCCCGACAGGGGAGCGAACACTGAAGCTTTCTTT.